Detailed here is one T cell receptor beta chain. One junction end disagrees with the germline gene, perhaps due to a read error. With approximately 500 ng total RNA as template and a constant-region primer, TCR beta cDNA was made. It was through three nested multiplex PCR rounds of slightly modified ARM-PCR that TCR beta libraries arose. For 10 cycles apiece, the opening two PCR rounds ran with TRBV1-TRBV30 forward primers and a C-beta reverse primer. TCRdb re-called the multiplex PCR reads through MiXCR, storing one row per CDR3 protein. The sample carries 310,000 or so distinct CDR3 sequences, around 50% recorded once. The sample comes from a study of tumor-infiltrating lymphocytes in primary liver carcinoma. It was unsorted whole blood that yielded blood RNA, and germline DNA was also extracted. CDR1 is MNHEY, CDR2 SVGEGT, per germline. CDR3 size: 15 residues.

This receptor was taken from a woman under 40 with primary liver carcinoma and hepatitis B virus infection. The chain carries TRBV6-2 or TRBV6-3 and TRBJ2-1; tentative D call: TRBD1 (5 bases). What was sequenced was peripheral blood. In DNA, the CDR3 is TGTGCCAACAGTTACTCAGTGGGGCCTTCCGATGAGCAGTTCTTC. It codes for CANSYSVGPSDEQFF.